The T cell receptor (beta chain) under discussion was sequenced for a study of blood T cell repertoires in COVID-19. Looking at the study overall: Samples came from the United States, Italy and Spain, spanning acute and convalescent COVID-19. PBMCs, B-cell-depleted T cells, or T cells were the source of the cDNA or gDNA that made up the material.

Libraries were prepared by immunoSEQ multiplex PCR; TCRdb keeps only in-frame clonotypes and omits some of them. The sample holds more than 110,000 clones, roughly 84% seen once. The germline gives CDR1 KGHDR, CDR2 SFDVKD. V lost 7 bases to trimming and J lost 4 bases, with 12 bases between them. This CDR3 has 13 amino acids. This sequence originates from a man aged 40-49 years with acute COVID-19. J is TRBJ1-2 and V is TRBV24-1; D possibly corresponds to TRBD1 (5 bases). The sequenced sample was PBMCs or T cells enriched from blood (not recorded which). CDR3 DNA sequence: TGTGCCACCAGGATGGACACAACCTATGGCTACACCTTC. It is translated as CATRMDTTYGYTF.